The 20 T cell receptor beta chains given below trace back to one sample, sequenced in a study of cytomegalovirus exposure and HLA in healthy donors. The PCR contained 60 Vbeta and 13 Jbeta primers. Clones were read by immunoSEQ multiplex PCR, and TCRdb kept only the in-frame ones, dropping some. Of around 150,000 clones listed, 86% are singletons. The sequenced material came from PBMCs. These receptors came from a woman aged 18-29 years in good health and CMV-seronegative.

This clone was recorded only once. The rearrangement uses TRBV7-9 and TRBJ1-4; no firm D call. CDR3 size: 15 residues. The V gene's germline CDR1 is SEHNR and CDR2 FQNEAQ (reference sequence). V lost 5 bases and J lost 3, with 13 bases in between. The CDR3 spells CASSPAGAPNEKLFF. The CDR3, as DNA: TGTGCCAGCAGCCCGGCCGGAGCGCCTAATGAAAAACTGTTTTTT.

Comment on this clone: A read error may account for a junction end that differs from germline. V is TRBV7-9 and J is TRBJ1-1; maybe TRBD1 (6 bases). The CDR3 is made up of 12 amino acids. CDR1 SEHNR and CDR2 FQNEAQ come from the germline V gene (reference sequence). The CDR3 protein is CSSSPDRPEAFF. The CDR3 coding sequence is TGTTCCAGCAGCCCCGACAGGCCTGAAGCTTTCTTT.

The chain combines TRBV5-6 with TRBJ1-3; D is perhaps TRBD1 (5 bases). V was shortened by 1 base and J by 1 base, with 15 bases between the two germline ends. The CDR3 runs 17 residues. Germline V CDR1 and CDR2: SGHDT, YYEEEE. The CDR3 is CASSLWQGGTSGNTIYF. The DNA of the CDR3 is TGTGCCAGCAGCTTGTGGCAGGGAGGAACTTCTGGAAACACCATATATTTT.

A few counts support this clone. DNA of the CDR3: TGCGCCAGCAGCTTGGACGTGGGGAGCGAGACCCAGTACTTC. Encoded protein: CASSLDVGSETQYF. The V and J genes are TRBV5-1 and TRBJ2-5, with D tentatively TRBD2 (5 bases). This CDR3 has 14 amino acids. V dropped 0 bases and J dropped 5 bases, with 11 bases sitting between them. From germline, CDR1 is SGHRS and CDR2 YFSETQ.

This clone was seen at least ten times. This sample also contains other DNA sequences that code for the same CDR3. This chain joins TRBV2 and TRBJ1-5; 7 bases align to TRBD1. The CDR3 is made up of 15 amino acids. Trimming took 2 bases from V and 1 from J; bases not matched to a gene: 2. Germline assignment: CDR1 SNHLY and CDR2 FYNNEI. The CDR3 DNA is TGTGCCAGCAGTGAATGGACAGGCAGCAATCAGCCCCAGCATTTT. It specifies CASSEWTGSNQPQHF.

The CDR3 region has the DNA TGCGCCAGCAGCGTTGGACAGGGGGCGTTTGGCTACACCTTC. Translated: CASSVGQGAFGYTF. The chain combines TRBV5-1 with TRBJ1-2; TRBD1 aligns across 11 bases. Trimming cost V 4 bases and J 7 bases; bases outside gene matches: 6. The CDR3 is 14 residues long. Germline CDR1 is SGHRS and CDR2 is YFSETQ.

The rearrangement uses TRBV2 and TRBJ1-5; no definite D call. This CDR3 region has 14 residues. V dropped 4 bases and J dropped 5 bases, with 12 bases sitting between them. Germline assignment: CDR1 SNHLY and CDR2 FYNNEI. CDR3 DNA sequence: TGTGCCAGCAGTGTCGCAACAGCTGATCAGCCCCAGCATTTT. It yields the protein CASSVATADQPQHF. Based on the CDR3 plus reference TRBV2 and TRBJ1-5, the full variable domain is EPEVTQTPSHQVTQMGQEVILRCVPISNHLYFYWYRQILGQKVEFLVSFYNNEISEKSEIFDDQFSVERPDGSNFTLKIRSTKLEDSAMYFCASSVATADQPQHFGDGTRLSIL.

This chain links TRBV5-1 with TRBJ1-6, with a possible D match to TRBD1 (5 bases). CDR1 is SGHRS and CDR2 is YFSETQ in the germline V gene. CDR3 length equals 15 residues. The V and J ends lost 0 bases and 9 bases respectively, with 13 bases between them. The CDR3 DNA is TGCGCCAGCAGCTTGGACTTCAGGGATCCTTCACCCCTCCACTTT. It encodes CASSLDFRDPSPLHF.

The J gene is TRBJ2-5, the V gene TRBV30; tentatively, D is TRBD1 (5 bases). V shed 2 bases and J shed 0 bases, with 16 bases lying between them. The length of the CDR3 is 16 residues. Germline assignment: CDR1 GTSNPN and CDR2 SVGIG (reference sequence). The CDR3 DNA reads TGTGCCTGGAGTCTAAAGGGGTGGAAGTACCAAGAGACCCAGTACTTC. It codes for CAWSLKGWKYQETQYF.

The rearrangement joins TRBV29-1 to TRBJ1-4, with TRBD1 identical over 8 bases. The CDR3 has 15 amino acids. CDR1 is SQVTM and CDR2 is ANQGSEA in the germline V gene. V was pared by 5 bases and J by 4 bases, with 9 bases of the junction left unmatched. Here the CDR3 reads CSVSQGQESNEKLFF. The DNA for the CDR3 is TGCAGCGTTAGCCAGGGACAGGAAAGTAATGAAAAACTGTTTTTT.

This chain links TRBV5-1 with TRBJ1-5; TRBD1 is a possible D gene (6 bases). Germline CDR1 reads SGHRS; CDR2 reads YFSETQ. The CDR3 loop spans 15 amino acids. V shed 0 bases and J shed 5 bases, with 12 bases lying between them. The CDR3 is CASSLGGQGHQPQHF. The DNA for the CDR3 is TGCGCCAGCAGCTTGGGGGGTCAGGGGCATCAGCCCCAGCATTTT.

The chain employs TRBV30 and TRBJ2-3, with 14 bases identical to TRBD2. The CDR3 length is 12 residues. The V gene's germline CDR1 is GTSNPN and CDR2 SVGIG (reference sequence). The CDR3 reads CATSGGGDTQYF. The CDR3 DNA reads TGTGCGACTAGCGGGGGGGGAGATACGCAGTATTTT. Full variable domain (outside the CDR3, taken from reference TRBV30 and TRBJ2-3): SQTIHQWPATLVQPVGSPLSLECTVEGTSNPNLYWYRQAAGRGLQLLFYSVGIGQISSEVPQNLSASRPQDRQFILSSKKLLLSDSGFYLCATSGGGDTQYFGPGTRLTVL.

CDR3 in DNA: TGTGCCAGCAACCCTGGGGGACAGTTGGGACAGCCCCAGCATTTT. Its protein product is CASNPGGQLGQPQHF. The gene calls are TRBV28 and TRBJ1-5, with 7 bases that match TRBD1. This CDR3 comprises 15 residues. Trimming cost V 7 bases and J 7 bases; bases outside gene matches: 13. The germline V gene encodes CDR1 MDHEN and CDR2 SYDVKM.

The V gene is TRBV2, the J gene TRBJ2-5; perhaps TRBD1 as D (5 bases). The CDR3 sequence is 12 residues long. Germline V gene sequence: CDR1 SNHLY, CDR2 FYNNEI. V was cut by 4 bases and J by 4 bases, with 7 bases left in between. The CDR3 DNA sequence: TGTGCCAGCAGTGGACAGAGAGAGACCCAGTACTTC. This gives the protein CASSGQRETQYF.

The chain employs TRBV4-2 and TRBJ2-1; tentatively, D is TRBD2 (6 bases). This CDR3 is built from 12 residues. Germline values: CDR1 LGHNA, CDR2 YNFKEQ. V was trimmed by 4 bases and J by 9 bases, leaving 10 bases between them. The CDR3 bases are TGTGCCAGCAGCCGAAGGGGAGGTGAGCAGTTCTTC. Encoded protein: CASSRRGGEQFF.

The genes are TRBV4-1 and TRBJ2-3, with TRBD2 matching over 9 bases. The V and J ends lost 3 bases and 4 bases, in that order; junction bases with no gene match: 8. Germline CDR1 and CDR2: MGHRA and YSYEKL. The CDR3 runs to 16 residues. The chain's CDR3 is CASSHDPGLAADTQYF. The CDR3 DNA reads TGCGCCAGCAGCCACGACCCGGGACTAGCAGCAGATACGCAGTATTTT.

This CDR3 reads CASSESPRRTNEKLFF. CDR3 nucleotides: TGTGCCAGCAGTGAAAGCCCGAGGAGGACTAATGAAAAACTGTTTTTT. The chain uses TRBV6-1 and TRBJ1-4; D not resolved. The germline CDR1 and CDR2 sequences are MNHNS and SASEGT. Between the trimmed V and J ends, which lost 2 bases and 2 bases, there was a span of 12 bases. This CDR3 spans 16 amino acids.

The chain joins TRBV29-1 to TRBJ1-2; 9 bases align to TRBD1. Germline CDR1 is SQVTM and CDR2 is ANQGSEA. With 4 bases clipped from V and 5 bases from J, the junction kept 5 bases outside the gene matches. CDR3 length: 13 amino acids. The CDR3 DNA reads TGCAGCGTTGGAGAGGGACAGGGATATGGCTACACCTTC. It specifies CSVGEGQGYGYTF.

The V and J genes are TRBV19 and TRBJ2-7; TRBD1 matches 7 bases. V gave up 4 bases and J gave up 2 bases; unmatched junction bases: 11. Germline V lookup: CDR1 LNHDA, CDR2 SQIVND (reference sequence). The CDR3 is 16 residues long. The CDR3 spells CASSSRTGTEAYEQYF. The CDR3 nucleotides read TGTGCCAGTAGTAGCCGAACCGGGACAGAGGCCTACGAGCAGTACTTC.

The CDR3 region is CASSVQVGLAGGNEQFF. CDR3 bases: TGTGCCAGCAGCGTTCAAGTGGGACTAGCGGGAGGGAATGAGCAGTTCTTC. This sequence joins TRBV9 and TRBJ2-1; 16 nucleotides align to TRBD2. The CDR3 runs to 17 residues. The V gene's germline CDR1 is SGDLS and CDR2 YYNGEE. With 2 bases clipped from V and 7 bases from J, the junction kept 6 bases outside the gene matches.